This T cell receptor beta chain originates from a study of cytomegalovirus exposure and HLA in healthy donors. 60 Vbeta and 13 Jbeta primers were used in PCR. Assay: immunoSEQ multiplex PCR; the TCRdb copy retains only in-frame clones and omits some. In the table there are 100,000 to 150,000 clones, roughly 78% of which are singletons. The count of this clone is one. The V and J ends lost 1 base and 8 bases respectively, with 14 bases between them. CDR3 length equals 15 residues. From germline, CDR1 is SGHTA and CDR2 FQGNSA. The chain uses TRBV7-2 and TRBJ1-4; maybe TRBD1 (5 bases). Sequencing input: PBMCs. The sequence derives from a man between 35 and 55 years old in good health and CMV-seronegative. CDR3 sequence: CASSLGGGGWEKLFF. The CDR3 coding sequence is TGTGCCAGCAGCTTAGGCGGGGGGGGTTGGGAAAAACTGTTTTTT.